This T cell receptor beta chain was obtained from a study of OX40 agonist ivuxolimab in advanced cancers. Clones were read by immunoSEQ multiplex PCR, and TCRdb kept only the in-frame ones, dropping some. Here the sample spans around 90,000 clones, 92% being singletons. The CDR3 runs to 18 residues. V trimming: 3 bases; J trimming: 3 bases; junction bases outside the gene matches: 10. CDR1 and CDR2 from the germline V gene are MDHEN and SYDVKM. The TCR sequence derives from an adult with an advanced solid tumor such as melanoma, head and neck, liver or kidney cancer. V gene TRBV28 combines with J gene TRBJ2-5; 13 nucleotides line up with TRBD2. Sequenced material: CD4+ or CD8+ T cells sorted from blood, taken in a trial of the OX40 agonist ivuxolimab. The CDR3 nucleotides read TGTGCCAGCAGTTTGGGACTAGCGGGGCGGGTGGATAAAGAGACCCAGTACTTC. Its translation is CASSLGLAGRVDKETQYF. Full variable domain (remainder filled in from reference TRBV28 and TRBJ2-5): DVKVTQSSRYLVKRTGEKVFLECVQDMDHENMFWYRQDPGLGLRLIYFSYDVKMKEKGDIPEGYSVSREKKERFSLILESASTNQTSMYLCASSLGLAGRVDKETQYFGPGTRLLVL.